This section outlines one T cell receptor (beta chain) sequence together with its context. Sequenced by immunoSEQ multiplex PCR; TCRdb stores in-frame clones only, minus some. The repertoire holds roughly 120,000 clones, around 83% seen once, with 3.5% to 4.5% in the top ten. CDR1 MRHNA and CDR2 SNTAGT come from the germline V gene. V lost 8 bases and J lost 4; bases outside the gene matches: 15. CDR3 length equals 16 residues. The entry originates in a study of T cell responses to AZD1222 COVID-19 vaccine. The gene calls are TRBV6-4 and TRBJ2-3, with 7 bases aligning to TRBD2. The source is an adult who received the AZD1222 COVID-19 vaccine. The starting material was peripheral blood, obtained 28 days after the second AZD1222 dose. The CDR3 sequence: CASSPGGVFFADTQYF. CDR3 bases: TGTGCCAGCTCCCCTGGGGGGGTTTTCTTCGCAGATACGCAGTATTTT.